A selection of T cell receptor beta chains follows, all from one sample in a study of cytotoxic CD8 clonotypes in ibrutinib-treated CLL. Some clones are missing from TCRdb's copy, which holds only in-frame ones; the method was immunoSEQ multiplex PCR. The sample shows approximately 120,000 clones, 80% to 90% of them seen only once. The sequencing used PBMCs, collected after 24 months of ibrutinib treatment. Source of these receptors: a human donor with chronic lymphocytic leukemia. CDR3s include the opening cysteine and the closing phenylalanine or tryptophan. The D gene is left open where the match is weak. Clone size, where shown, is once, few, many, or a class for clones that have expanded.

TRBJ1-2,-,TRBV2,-,CASSERISESYGYTF,TGTGCCAGCAGTGAACGCATATCCGAGTCCTATGGCTACACCTTC
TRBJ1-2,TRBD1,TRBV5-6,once,CASSTGTGLSWGYTF,TGTGCCAGCAGCACTGGGACAGGGCTTTCTTGGGGCTACACCTTC
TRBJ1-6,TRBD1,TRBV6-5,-,CASSYRTGGGGSPLHF,TGTGCCAGCAGTTACCGTACAGGGGGCGGTGGTTCACCCCTCCACTTT
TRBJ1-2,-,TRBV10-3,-,CAISVGDGYGYTF,TGTGCCATCAGTGTAGGGGATGGTTATGGCTACACCTTC
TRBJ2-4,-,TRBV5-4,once,CASSLVRGGGAKNIQYF,TGTGCCAGCAGCTTGGTAAGGGGCGGAGGAGCCAAAAACATTCAGTACTTC
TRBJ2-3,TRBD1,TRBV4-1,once,CASSLTADRVGADTQYF,TGCGCCAGCAGCCTCACGGCAGACAGGGTTGGCGCAGATACGCAGTATTTT
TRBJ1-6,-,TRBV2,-,CASSDWTADSPLHF,TGTGCCAGCAGTGATTGGACAGCCGATTCACCCCTCCACTTT
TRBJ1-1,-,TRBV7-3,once,CASSLGGGMGTEAFF,TGTGCCAGCAGCCTAGGGGGAGGGATGGGCACTGAAGCTTTCTTT
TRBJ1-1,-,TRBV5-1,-,CASSLSVTTEAFF,TGCGCCAGCAGCTTGTCGGTGACCACTGAAGCTTTCTTT
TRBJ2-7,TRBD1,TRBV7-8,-,CASRKDRASYEQYF,TGTGCCAGCAGAAAGGACAGGGCATCCTACGAGCAGTACTTC
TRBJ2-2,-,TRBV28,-,CASSRSGSTGELFF,TGTGCCAGCAGTCGATCGGGCTCCACCGGGGAGCTGTTTTTT
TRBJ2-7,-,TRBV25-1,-,CASSEGYEQYF,TGTGCCAGCAGTGAGGGGTACGAGCAGTACTTC
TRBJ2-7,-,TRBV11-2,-,CASSPQTGSSYEQYF,TGTGCCAGCAGCCCCCAGACCGGTAGCTCCTACGAGCAGTACTTC
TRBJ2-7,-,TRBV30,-,CAWRRLANSYEQYF,TGTGCCTGGAGGCGGCTAGCAAACTCCTACGAGCAGTACTTC
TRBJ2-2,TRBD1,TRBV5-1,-,CASSLGRTGSSGELFF,TGCGCCAGCAGCTTGGGGCGGACAGGGAGCTCCGGGGAGCTGTTTTTT
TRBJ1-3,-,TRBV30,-,CAWSRDLSGNTIYF,TGTGCCTGGAGTAGAGACCTCTCTGGAAACACCATATATTTT
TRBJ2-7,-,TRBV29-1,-,CSVVGRGSYEQYF,TGCAGCGTTGTGGGCAGGGGATCCTACGAGCAGTACTTC
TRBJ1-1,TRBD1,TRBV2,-,CASSENPWGQGATEAFF,TGTGCCAGCAGTGAGAACCCCTGGGGACAGGGGGCAACTGAAGCTTTCTTT
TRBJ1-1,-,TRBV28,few,CASSLRAFRGEAFF,TGTGCCAGCAGTTTAAGGGCTTTCAGGGGAGAAGCTTTCTTT
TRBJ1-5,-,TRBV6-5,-,CATHQPQHF,TGTGCCACCCATCAGCCCCAGCATTTT
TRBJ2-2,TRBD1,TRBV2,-,CASSDQGTANTGELFF,TGTGCCAGCAGTGATCAGGGGACAGCGAACACCGGGGAGCTGTTTTTT
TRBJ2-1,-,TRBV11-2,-,CASRSGMGYNEQFF,TGTGCCAGCAGGTCAGGGATGGGGTACAATGAGCAGTTCTTC
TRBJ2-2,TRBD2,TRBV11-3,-,CASSLATGLATGELFF,TGTGCCAGCAGCCTGGCTACGGGACTAGCGACCGGGGAGCTGTTTTTT
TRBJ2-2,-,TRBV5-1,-,CASSLDQGIGELFF,TGCGCCAGCAGCTTGGACCAGGGTATCGGGGAGCTGTTTTTT
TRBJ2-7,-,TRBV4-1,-,CASSQGRVDEQYF,TGCGCCAGCAGCCAAGGAAGGGTGGACGAGCAGTACTTC
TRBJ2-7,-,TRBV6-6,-,CASSSGLYEQYF,TGTGCCAGCAGTTCGGGCCTCTACGAGCAGTACTTC
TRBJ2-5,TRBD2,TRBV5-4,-,CASSAGGEETQYF,TGTGCCAGCAGCGCGGGGGGAGAGGAGACCCAGTACTTC
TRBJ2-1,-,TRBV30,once,CACSGDLLEEQFF,TGTGCCTGTAGCGGTGACTTATTGGAAGAGCAGTTCTTC
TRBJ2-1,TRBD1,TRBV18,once,CASSPPSGGGYNEQFF,TGTGCCAGCTCACCACCGTCAGGGGGCGGGTACAATGAGCAGTTCTTC
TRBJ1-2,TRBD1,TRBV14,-,CASSHRDRERGYTF,TGTGCCAGCAGCCATAGGGACAGGGAAAGGGGCTACACCTTC
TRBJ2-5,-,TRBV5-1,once,CASRPRELQETQYF,TGCGCCAGCCGCCCTCGGGAACTCCAAGAGACCCAGTACTTC